This is a list of T cell receptor beta chains from one sample in a study of CXCR3-negative and CXCR3-positive naive CD8 T cells. For each CDR3 protein, TCRdb gives one entry from its re-call of the 5' RACE reads, without DNA. The sample spans 69,000 or so distinct CDR3 sequences; the ten largest clones claim around 1.4%. The source material was naive CXCR3- CD8+ T cells from blood. These receptors were collected from a human donor in good health. Some clones in this sample may be carry-over from other donors' samples. CDR3s include the opening cysteine and the closing phenylalanine or tryptophan. Each record gives: J gene, clone size, V gene, CDR3 protein. The size field is filled for only some rows; it gives once, few, many or a size class.

TRBJ2-5,-,TRBV20-1,CSAREDLTETQYF
TRBJ2-3,-,TRBV14,CASSLYALTSTDTQYF
TRBJ2-2,-,TRBV7-9,CASSRDGNTGELFF
TRBJ2-7,-,TRBV7-9,CASSLDINSYEQYF
TRBJ2-7,-,TRBV29-1,CSVLAGFYEQYF
TRBJ2-1,-,TRBV27,CASSFLGRGSNEQFF
TRBJ2-7,-,TRBV7-9,CATSESAPYEQYF
TRBJ2-1,-,TRBV28,CASSHGPGQGWYNEQFF
TRBJ1-5,medium-sized,TRBV20-1,CSAEAGTTSNQPQHF
TRBJ2-5,-,TRBV12-3/TRBV12-4,CASSLFGRSLQETQYF
TRBJ2-1,-,TRBV5-6,CASSPFRSGSYNEQFF
TRBJ1-2,-,TRBV2,CASSEAVAGEGYTF
TRBJ1-2,-,TRBV29-1,CSVEDLASSTGYTF
TRBJ1-1,-,TRBV11-2,CASSPPGQTEAFF
TRBJ1-3,-,TRBV7-9,CASSSTPGQGIDTIYF
TRBJ2-5,-,TRBV5-1,CASSLTGQRQETQYF
TRBJ1-1,-,TRBV9,CASSVGSKPKGTEAFF
TRBJ2-2,-,TRBV29-1,CSGVDTGELFF
TRBJ2-3,-,TRBV12-3/TRBV12-4,CASSFSSGRSDTQYF
TRBJ1-1,-,TRBV5-1,CASSQGTTGLANTEAFF
TRBJ2-5,-,TRBV4-1,CASSQTNQETQYF
TRBJ2-1,-,TRBV28,CASSGQGAQDEQFF
TRBJ2-7,-,TRBV6-5,CASSLLAGEDEQYF
TRBJ2-3,-,TRBV28,CASSYRGRLSTDTQYF
TRBJ2-5,-,TRBV12-3/TRBV12-4,CASRLHRETQYF
TRBJ2-1,-,TRBV14,CASSQDGRSYNEQFF
TRBJ2-7,-,TRBV27,CASSYGGSTYEQYF
TRBJ2-3,-,TRBV12-3/TRBV12-4,CASSPEAPDTQYF
TRBJ1-2,-,TRBV10-1,CASSENTNYGYTF
TRBJ2-7,-,TRBV29-1,CSVVRQGANPYEQYF
TRBJ1-2,-,TRBV7-9,CASSSKDRGVIGYTF
TRBJ2-3,-,TRBV28,CASDPGGYTDTQYF
TRBJ2-7,-,TRBV27,CASSLLGTGGSYEQYF
TRBJ2-2,-,TRBV20-1,CSATAGGGTGELFF
TRBJ2-2,-,TRBV7-9,CASAGGDLNTGELFF
TRBJ2-1,-,TRBV7-9,CVGREGYNEQFF
TRBJ1-2,-,TRBV4-3,CASSQDYPTGAGAYGYTF
TRBJ2-3,-,TRBV5-5,CASSPWGDEGSSTDTQYF
TRBJ2-5,-,TRBV20-1,CSARDRGRRETQYF
TRBJ2-7,-,TRBV7-9,CAGIADTGEQYF
TRBJ2-5,-,TRBV4-1,CASSQGTGGMETQYF
TRBJ2-7,-,TRBV7-6,CASSSAAGGSYEQYF
TRBJ2-2,-,TRBV10-1,CASSESGLARGELFF
TRBJ2-7,-,TRBV29-1,CSYSTGYEQYF
TRBJ2-1,-,TRBV29-1,CSVEIVNDNEQFF
TRBJ2-1,-,TRBV12-3/TRBV12-4,CASSPRLAWTSYNEQFF
TRBJ2-7,-,TRBV12-3/TRBV12-4,CASSRKEGSYEQYF
TRBJ1-6,-,TRBV4-1,CASSQDGWGYNSPLHF
TRBJ2-7,-,TRBV7-2,CASSLASNYYEQYF
TRBJ1-1,-,TRBV7-9,CASSLGVLIPGEGAFF
TRBJ2-7,-,TRBV7-3,CASSQTGGANEQYF
TRBJ1-2,-,TRBV27,CASSDGTGPSFYGYTF
TRBJ2-1,-,TRBV9,CASSPELAVSYNEQFF
TRBJ2-7,-,TRBV5-1,CASSLVDRGYEQYF
TRBJ1-1,-,TRBV29-1,CSVEGTARLEAFF
TRBJ2-1,-,TRBV12-3/TRBV12-4,CASSSRPSGAYNEQFF
TRBJ1-2,-,TRBV7-8,CASTPSGGGYYYGYTF